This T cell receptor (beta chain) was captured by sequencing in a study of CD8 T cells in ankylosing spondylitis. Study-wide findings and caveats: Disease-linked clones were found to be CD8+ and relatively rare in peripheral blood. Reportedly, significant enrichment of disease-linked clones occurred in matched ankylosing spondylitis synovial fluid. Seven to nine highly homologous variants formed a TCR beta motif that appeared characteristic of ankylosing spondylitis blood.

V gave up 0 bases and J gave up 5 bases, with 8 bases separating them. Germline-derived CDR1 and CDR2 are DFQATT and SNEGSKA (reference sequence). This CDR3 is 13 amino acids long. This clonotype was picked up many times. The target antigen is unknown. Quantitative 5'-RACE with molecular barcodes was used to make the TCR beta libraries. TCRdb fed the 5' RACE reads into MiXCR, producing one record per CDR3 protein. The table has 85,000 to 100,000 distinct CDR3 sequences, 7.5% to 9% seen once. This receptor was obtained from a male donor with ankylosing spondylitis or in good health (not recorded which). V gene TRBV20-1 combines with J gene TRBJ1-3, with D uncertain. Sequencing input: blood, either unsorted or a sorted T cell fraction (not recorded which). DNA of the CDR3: TGCAGTGCTAGAGATCCGGGAAGAAACACCATATATTTT. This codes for CSARDPGRNTIYF.